These 10 T cell receptor beta chains came from one sample sequenced in a study of blood T cells in healthy people across ages. Through a sample-barcoded 5' primer and a J-beta primer mix, a second PCR was run for about 6 to 11 cycles. TCRdb re-analysed the 5' RACE reads in MiXCR, keeping a single row per CDR3 protein. This sample yields just over 1 million distinct CDR3 sequences, of which less than 50% are seen a single time; under 20% belongs to the top ten. Material: blood. All receptors come from a woman aged 60-75 years in good health.

The chain uses TRBV20-1 and TRBJ1-1; D perhaps matches TRBD1 (6 bases). The CDR3 loop spans 13 amino acids. Germline CDR1 DFQATT, CDR2 SNEGSKA (reference sequence). Deletions cut 1 base from V and 6 bases from J, with 12 bases between. This CDR3 reads CSARVGARAEAFF. The CDR3 bases are TGCAGTGCTAGAGTGGGGGCGCGGGCTGAAGCTTTCTTT.

Note on this clonotype: Just one base apart from a much larger clone, this may be a read error. The V and J genes are TRBV29-1 and TRBJ2-7; unclear D gene. Trimming pared 6 bases from V and 6 bases from J, leaving 12 bases between. The CDR3 totals 11 residues. Germline V lookup: CDR1 SQVTM, CDR2 ANQGSEA. Here the CDR3 reads CSVRTDCEQYF. The CDR3 bases are TGCAGCGTGCGGACGGATTGCGAGCAGTACTTC.

The chain uses TRBV18 and TRBJ2-4; either TRBD1 or TRBD2 may supply D (5 bases each). The germline V gene has CDR1 KGHSH and CDR2 LQKENI. CDR3 length equals 15 residues. Trimming took off 2 bases at V and 3 bases at J, with 11 bases between the two ends. CDR3 DNA sequence: TGTGCCAGCTCACCAGGGACGTACGACAAAAACATTCAGTACTTC. This encodes CASSPGTYDKNIQYF.

This clonotype was seen only a few times. This chain joins TRBV20-1 and TRBJ1-1; D is uncertain. CDR1 DFQATT and CDR2 SNEGSKA come from the germline V gene (reference sequence). The CDR3 contains 13 residues. Trimming stripped 6 bases from V and 6 bases from J, with 17 bases between. Written as DNA, the CDR3 is TGCAGTGCAACAGATTCTACGGCCCCTGAAGCTTTCTTT. Translated: CSATDSTAPEAFF.

This chain links TRBV27 with TRBJ2-5; D remains ambiguous. CDR1 MNHEY and CDR2 SMNVEV come from the germline V gene (reference sequence). The CDR3 is made up of 15 amino acids. The V end was cut by 3 bases, the J end by 2 bases, with 13 bases between. In DNA form, the CDR3 reads TGTGCCAGCAGTTTGTGGGGAAGTCGGCAAGAGACCCAGTACTTC. This sequence encodes CASSLWGSRQETQYF.

The chain links TRBV4-1 to TRBJ2-3, with TRBD2 matching over 9 bases. The germline gives CDR1 MGHRA, CDR2 YSYEKL. Germline trimming cut 2 bases from V and 0 bases from J; bases unmatched to any gene: 0. The CDR3 is 15 residues long. The CDR3 DNA is TGCGCCAGCAGCCAACTAGCGGGGAGCACAGATACGCAGTATTTT. This codes for CASSQLAGSTDTQYF.

The chain is built from TRBV6-1 and TRBJ2-4, with D tentatively TRBD2 (5 bases). V was cut by 6 bases and J by 0 bases, with 15 bases left in between. CDR1 and CDR2 from the germline V gene are MNHNS and SASEGT. The CDR3 is 16 amino acids. CDR3: CASRRAVTAAKNIQYF. CDR3 nucleotide sequence: TGTGCCAGCAGGAGGGCAGTCACCGCAGCCAAAAACATTCAGTACTTC.

The genes are TRBV5-6 and TRBJ2-1; no clear D gene. The CDR3 runs to 16 residues. The germline V and J ends were trimmed by 4 bases and 6 bases, with 20 bases remaining between them. Looked up from germline, CDR1 is SGHDT and CDR2 is YYEEEE. CDR3 loop: CASSALSSGPFNEQFF. CDR3 DNA: TGTGCCAGCAGCGCCCTGAGCTCCGGACCCTTCAATGAGCAGTTCTTC.

This clonotype was counted a few times. Its ends do not fully match the called genes, so a read error is possible. The chain couples TRBV6-5 to TRBJ1-2; D possibly corresponds to TRBD1 (6 bases). Germline loops: CDR1 MNHEY, CDR2 SVGAGI. The CDR3 is made up of 14 amino acids. CDR3 amino acids: CASTYSGANYGYTF. In nucleotides, the CDR3 is TGTGCCAGCACTTACTCAGGGGCTAACTATGGCTACACCTTC.

The V gene is TRBV7-9, the J gene TRBJ2-6; D perhaps matches TRBD1 (5 bases). V lost 5 bases to trimming and J lost 13 bases, with 15 bases between them. This CDR3 spans 13 amino acids. CDR1 and CDR2 from the germline V gene are SEHNR and FQNEAQ (reference sequence). The CDR3 reads CASSRTDSRVLTF. The CDR3 region has the DNA TGTGCCAGCAGCCGAACCGACAGTCGAGTCCTGACTTTC.